This is a list of T cell receptor beta chains from one sample in a study of blood T cells in healthy people across ages. Each CDR3 protein gets one entry after TCRdb re-called the 5' RACE reads with MiXCR. Here the sample spans 780,000 or so distinct CDR3 sequences, 53% being singletons. What was sequenced was blood. Receptor source: a man older than 75 in good health. The conserved cysteine and the conserved F or W are not part of the CDR3 here.

cdr3_aa	v_call	j_call
ASSPPNRPYEQY	TRBV18	TRBJ2-7
ASSLGSSGYGYT	TRBV28	TRBJ1-2
ASSLVTGNEQF	TRBV7-2	TRBJ2-1
ASSPIGGGSTDTQY	TRBV7-2	TRBJ2-3
RELLAGIKETQY	TRBV20-1	.
ASSLAGALYNEQF	TRBV12-3/TRBV12-4	TRBJ2-1
ASSLASIAETQY	TRBV12-3/TRBV12-4	TRBJ2-5
ASSPPWGPSAQSSYNEQF	TRBV7-6	TRBJ2-1
ASSLAGTSGSREQF	TRBV7-2	TRBJ2-1
ASSLTGGTREQY	TRBV7-2	TRBJ2-7
SASDPVPQGDNEQY	TRBV20-1	TRBJ2-5
ASSTRQGVAETQY	TRBV18	TRBJ2-5
SGRTGRNEQF	TRBV29-1	TRBJ2-1
ASRALAGVGNEQF	TRBV2	TRBJ2-1
ASSLVKREWEETQY	TRBV7-2	TRBJ2-5
ASSLSGATYEQY	TRBV7-6	TRBJ2-7
ASSSRASGRTDTQY	TRBV7-2	TRBJ2-3
ASSYRGRGRTYEQY	TRBV6-2/TRBV6-3	TRBJ2-7
SARAPVQETQY	TRBV20-1	TRBJ2-5
ASSRQGARHNEQF	TRBV28	TRBJ2-1
ASSLGQAELF	TRBV5-1	TRBJ1-4
SLRGLTETQY	TRBV20-1	TRBJ2-5
ASSKTGGNEKLF	TRBV25-1	TRBJ1-4
ASSQRTGPSSYNSPLH	TRBV6-1	TRBJ1-6
ASSQVDRVINTEAF	TRBV4-1	TRBJ1-1
ASSPETGDYGYT	TRBV7-2	TRBJ1-2
ASSLIGGSAEAF	TRBV7-9	TRBJ1-1
ASSSDRGYYNEQF	TRBV7-2	TRBJ2-1
ASSPGRGIAKNIQY	TRBV18	TRBJ2-4
ASSLAEGNYEQY	TRBV11-2	.
ASSPGRAGHT	TRBV5-1	TRBJ1-2
ASSVGLQAGDTQY	TRBV9	TRBJ2-3
ASSQVQSNEQF	TRBV4-1	TRBJ2-1
SARDHQRGDSGEQF	TRBV20-1	TRBJ2-1
ASSLAAGEPYEQY	TRBV7-2	TRBJ2-7
ASSLGLSAGGYNEQF	TRBV12-3/TRBV12-4	TRBJ2-1
ASSFPSIQETQY	TRBV28	TRBJ2-5
ASSALQGTGEQF	TRBV12-3/TRBV12-4	TRBJ2-1
ASSLNSPSGYNEQF	TRBV7-3	TRBJ2-1
ASSGQINYGYT	TRBV2	TRBJ1-2
ASSWLDTQY	TRBV7-9	TRBJ2-3
SASASGRANEQY	TRBV20-1	.
ATSDLLGQGRDTQY	TRBV24-1	TRBJ2-3
ASSSLSRVAGSRRGEQF	TRBV11-2	TRBJ2-1
ASRGGGRVSYEQY	TRBV25-1	TRBJ2-7
ASRRDYYSEQF	TRBV6-4	TRBJ2-1